In its sample, the clone carrying this TCR beta chain was seen many times. The missing CDR3 end, 3 residues past where the read stops, is filled in from the germline J gene. The data were obtained in a study of T cell clonality in common variable immunodeficiency. Germline CDR1 and CDR2: SGDLS and YYNGEE. Trimming removed 0 bases from V and 7 bases from J, with 11 bases in between. The CDR3 contains 14 residues. Clones were read by immunoSEQ multiplex PCR, and TCRdb kept only the in-frame ones, dropping some. This sample has about 40,000 clones, each found more than once. V usage is TRBV9 and J usage is TRBJ1-5, with no clear D. Material for sequencing was peripheral blood mononuclear cells. The receptor comes from a person between 18 and 70 years old in good health. CDR3 DNA, as far as it was read: TGTGCCAGCAGCGTAGGGCTGACCGGGCAGCCC. Translated, it gives CASSVGLTGQP. Given in full, the CDR3 is CASSVGLTGQPQHF.